Described below is a single T cell receptor beta chain sequence and its context. This record belongs to a study of blood T cell repertoires in COVID-19. For the study at large: Samples of COVID-19 (acute and convalescent) were obtained from the United States, Italy and Spain.

Using immunoSEQ multiplex PCR, the repertoire was profiled, and TCRdb retains in-frame clones only, with some absent. The profile shows 30,000 to 40,000 clones, roughly 90% of them singletons. The specimen was peripheral blood. The sequence came from a human donor in a cohort sampled during active COVID-19.

The CDR3 sequence is CATSRIGQNTEAFF. The DNA of the CDR3 is TGTGCCACCAGCAGAATTGGGCAGAACACTGAAGCTTTCTTT. This sequence joins TRBV15 and TRBJ1-1, with D unresolved. Germline values: CDR1 LNHNV, CDR2 YYDKDF (reference sequence). The V end was cut by 2 bases, the J end by 1 base, with 8 bases between. CDR3 size: 14 residues.